The rows below give T cell receptor beta chains drawn from one sample of a study of OX40 agonist ivuxolimab in advanced cancers. Here immunoSEQ multiplex PCR was the method, and the copy in TCRdb shows in-frame clones only, minus some. The data show tens of thousands of clones, with over 80% seen just once and under 0.65% held by the top ten. Sequencing was performed on CD4+ or CD8+ T cells sorted from blood, taken in a trial of the OX40 agonist ivuxolimab. The source is an adult with an advanced solid tumor such as melanoma, head and neck, liver or kidney cancer. Each CDR3 is given with its conserved first and last residue. The D gene is left open where the match is weak. Size tells how often a clone was seen (once, few, many) or the class of an expanded clone, and some rows leave it out.

TRBV19	-	TRBD1	TRBJ2-7	TGTGCCAGTAGTATGAACAGGGGGAGAAACTACGAGCAGTACTTC	CASSMNRGRNYEQYF
TRBV28	-	-	TRBJ1-3	TGTGCCAGCAGTTTCGATCCGGGCCAGTTAGATTTT	CASSFDPGQLDF
TRBV28	-	TRBD1	TRBJ2-3	TGTGCCAGCAGTTCGCAGGGGGGCACAGATACGCAGTATTTT	CASSSQGGTDTQYF
TRBV4-2	-	-	TRBJ2-1	TGTGCCAGCAGCCAAGATCTGGCGGGAAACTACAATGAGCAGTTCTTC	CASSQDLAGNYNEQFF
TRBV30	-	-	TRBJ1-4	TGTGCCTGGGCCCTCCGGGGGGGTCATGAAAAACTGTTTTTT	CAWALRGGHEKLFF
TRBV29-1	-	-	TRBJ1-1	TGCAGCGTTGATACAGGAACGAACACTGAAGCTTTCTTT	CSVDTGTNTEAFF
TRBV11-2	-	-	TRBJ1-3	TGTGCCAGCAGCCGCTCCGTTGGAAACACCATATATTTT	CASSRSVGNTIYF
TRBV28	-	TRBD2	TRBJ2-4	TGTGCCAGCAGTCCTCCGGGACTAGCGGGAGTAATGGCCAAAAACATTCAGTACTTC	CASSPPGLAGVMAKNIQYF
TRBV20-1	-	-	TRBJ1-4	TGCAGTGGGCTTATGAATGAAAAACTGTTTTTT	CSGLMNEKLFF
TRBV2	-	TRBD1	TRBJ1-1	TGTGCCAGTATGCGACAGGGGCGGACCACTGAAGCTTTCTTT	CASMRQGRTTEAFF
TRBV5-1	few	TRBD2	TRBJ2-1	TGCGCCAGCAGCTTGGTAGCGGGAGCAGCTAATGAGCAGTTCTTC	CASSLVAGAANEQFF